This TCR beta chain is from a study of cytomegalovirus exposure and HLA in healthy donors. Study details: Genotyping showed around 80% of some 400 donors falling in the Caucasian-associated ancestry cluster. Overall study findings and caveats: 150 to 200 TCR beta chains were listed as cytomegalovirus-associated. A few CMV-associated chains proved CMV antigen-specific in vitro.

The PCR was carried out with 60 Vbeta primers and 13 Jbeta primers. The protocol was immunoSEQ multiplex PCR, while the TCRdb copy is restricted to in-frame clones and leaves out a portion. The data hold more than 85,000 clones, with around four fifths observed a single time. Points on this clone: Its antigen remains unknown.

Per the germline V gene, CDR1 is MDHEN and CDR2 is SYDVKM. The CDR3 is made up of 14 amino acids. V gave up 1 base and J gave up 6 bases; unmatched junction bases: 3. The source is a woman aged 40 to 50 in good health and CMV-seropositive. The material sequenced was PBMCs. The rearrangement links TRBV28 to TRBJ1-5; 7 bases are a match to TRBD1. CDR3 in DNA: TGTGCCAGCAGTTTATCAGGGGGAAGTCAGCCCCAGCATTTT. Its protein is CASSLSGGSQPQHF.